The 29 T cell receptor beta chains below come from one sample, sequenced in a study of beta chain features in type 1 diabetes (dated by TCRdb to 2016 to 2019). What the study reported, not specific to this receptor: A moderate but significant shortening of TCRB CDR3 length was observed in type 1 diabetes patients in all four CD4+ subsets.

No cognate antigen is known for these TCRs. Library generation was performed with the immunoSEQ multiplex PCR assay. All of the isolated RNA was reverse transcribed with the High Capacity cDNA Reverse Transcription Kit, so expressed TCRB transcripts were sequenced. In TCRdb, the immuneACCESS table is reduced to in-frame sequences with V and J assigned. These tables do not hold every clone; where another copy was compared, an unresolved V gene accounts for under half, and the others remain unexplained. This sample lists some 640,000 clones; 11% to 15% were detected once. The ten largest clones add up to approximately 0.042% of the sample. The source material was naive CD4+ T cells from blood. Sample cell subset or site, as interpreted from the label and publication: true naive CD4+ T cells. These receptors were taken from a man aged 18 to 29 with type 1 diabetes.

V is TRBV4-1 and J is TRBJ2-1, with a tentative D call TRBD2 (6 bases). Germline loops: CDR1 MGHRA, CDR2 YSYEKL. The length of the CDR3 is 17 residues. Trimming removed 3 bases at V and 0 bases at J, with 15 bases between. The CDR3 loop reads CASSQGIAVRSYNEQFF. As DNA, the CDR3 is TGCGCCAGCAGCCAGGGTATAGCGGTTCGCTCCTACAATGAGCAGTTCTTC.

V usage is TRBV27 and J usage is TRBJ2-2; D is unclear. Trimming removed 5 bases at V and 4 bases at J, with 11 bases between. Germline V gene data show CDR1 as MNHEY and CDR2 as SMNVEV (reference sequence). The CDR3 totals 14 residues. The CDR3 DNA follows: TGTGCCAGCAGTCCCCGCCCGGCCACCGGGGAGCTGTTTTTT. This codes for CASSPRPATGELFF.

The J gene is TRBJ2-2, the V gene TRBV11-2; 10 bases fit TRBD1. The CDR3 covers 14 residues. CDR1 and CDR2 (germline): SGHAT, FQNNGV. V shed 8 bases and J 7 bases; nucleotides not matched to a gene: 7. The CDR3 DNA follows: TGTGCCAGCGGCACGGGACAGGGGAACGGGGAGCTGTTTTTT. This gives the protein CASGTGQGNGELFF.

There are a few counts of this clone. The chain has TRBV6-1 and TRBJ1-4, with D unresolved. The germline gives CDR1 MNHNS, CDR2 SASEGT. This CDR3 is 13 amino acids long. Trimming left V 2 bases short and J 5 bases short, with 6 bases between. The CDR3 region is CASSEQGNEKLFF. DNA for the CDR3: TGTGCCAGCAGTGAACAAGGAAATGAAAAACTGTTTTTT.

The chain employs TRBV6-5 and TRBJ1-1; D remains unclear. This CDR3 spans 15 amino acids. V gave up 2 bases and J gave up 5 bases, with 15 bases separating them. Germline lookup yields CDR1 MNHEY and CDR2 SVGAGI. CDR3 sequence reads: CASSYAIPTETEAFF. The CDR3 DNA reads TGTGCCAGCAGTTACGCGATTCCCACCGAAACTGAAGCTTTCTTT.

V gene TRBV28 combines with J gene TRBJ2-7; D gene unclear. The V gene's germline CDR1 is MDHEN and CDR2 SYDVKM. This CDR3 has 12 amino acids. V dropped 3 bases and J dropped 2 bases, with 5 bases sitting between them. The CDR3, as DNA: TGTGCCAGCAGTTTCGGCGCCTACGAGCAGTACTTC. Its protein is CASSFGAYEQYF.

The chain combines TRBV18 with TRBJ2-7; a possible D gene is TRBD2 (7 bases). Germline values: CDR1 KGHSH, CDR2 LQKENI. Trimming removed 6 bases at V and 4 bases at J, with 19 bases between. The CDR3 consists of 15 residues. DNA of the CDR3: TGTGCCAGCTCGCCCGGGGGCGGGGGAACATACGAGCAGTACTTC. Encoded protein: CASSPGGGGTYEQYF.

The V and J genes are TRBV6-5 and TRBJ2-3; no definite D call. The germline V gene encodes CDR1 MNHEY and CDR2 SVGAGI. The V end was cut by 5 bases, the J end by 6 bases, with 0 bases between. The CDR3 sequence is 9 residues long. This CDR3 reads CASSDTQYF. The CDR3 DNA reads TGTGCCAGCAGTGATACGCAGTATTTT.

This rearrangement joins TRBV7-2 to TRBJ2-7; D is perhaps TRBD2 (6 bases). The V gene's germline CDR1 is SGHTA and CDR2 FQGNSA. Trimming stripped 0 bases from V and 9 bases from J, with 15 bases between. The CDR3 consists of 14 residues. The CDR3 sequence: CASSLAGGQQWQYF. CDR3 DNA sequence: TGTGCCAGCAGCTTAGCAGGAGGGCAGCAATGGCAGTACTTC.

There are a few counts of this clone. J is TRBJ2-7 and V is TRBV19, with a possible D match to TRBD1 (6 bases). The CDR3 consists of 14 residues. CDR1 is LNHDA, CDR2 SQIVND, per germline (reference sequence). Deletions cut 6 bases from V and 1 base from J, with 13 bases between. Written as DNA, the CDR3 is TGTGCCAGTAGCACGGACAGCCGATCCTACGAGCAGTACTTC. Amino acid sequence: CASSTDSRSYEQYF.

This clone has only a few counts. The rearrangement joins TRBV6-1 to TRBJ2-4; D call uncertain. CDR3 length: 13 residues. V gave up 2 bases and J gave up 10 bases, with 12 bases separating them. Looked up from germline, CDR1 is MNHNS and CDR2 is SASEGT. This CDR3 is CASSEMPVWIQYF. In nucleotides, the CDR3 is TGTGCCAGCAGTGAAATGCCCGTTTGGATTCAGTACTTC.

Of note for this clone: Other nucleotide sequences in the sample specify the same CDR3. V is TRBV27 and J is TRBJ1-5; unclear D gene. The CDR3 spans 12 residues. Trimming took 3 bases from V and 3 from J, leaving 3 bases between them. The germline V gene encodes CDR1 MNHEY and CDR2 SMNVEV (reference sequence). CDR3: CASSFVNQPQHF. CDR3 in DNA: TGTGCCAGCAGTTTCGTCAATCAGCCCCAGCATTTT.

The V call is TRBV4-2, the J call TRBJ1-5; D not certain. V was trimmed by 0 bases and J by 2 bases, leaving 14 bases between them. The CDR3 runs 17 residues. CDR1 and CDR2 (germline): LGHNA, YNFKEQ. This CDR3 is CASSQDQAATGNQPQHF. The CDR3 region has the DNA TGTGCCAGCAGCCAAGATCAAGCAGCCACGGGCAATCAGCCCCAGCATTTT.

The chain has TRBV18 and TRBJ2-1; D is uncertain. The CDR3 sequence is 16 residues long. Germline V gene sequence: CDR1 KGHSH, CDR2 LQKENI. The V end was cut by 9 bases, the J end by 0 bases, with 18 bases between. The CDR3 is CASNAAPGPSYNEQFF. The CDR3 DNA reads as TGTGCCAGTAATGCAGCCCCGGGTCCCTCCTACAATGAGCAGTTCTTC.

The chain combines TRBV19 with TRBJ1-4; D is unresolved. CDR3 length equals 12 residues. V was cut by 10 bases and J by 0 bases, with 6 bases left in between. In germline, CDR1 is LNHDA, CDR2 SQIVND (reference sequence). CDR3 sequence: CATSPTNEKLFF. DNA for the CDR3: TGTGCCACCAGCCCAACTAATGAAAAACTGTTTTTT.

V gene TRBV4-1 combines with J gene TRBJ2-7; 15 bases are a match to TRBD2. V shed 4 bases, J shed 5 bases, and the junction held 9 bases outside the gene matches. CDR1 MGHRA and CDR2 YSYEKL come from the germline V gene. This CDR3 is 17 amino acids long. The CDR3 DNA sequence: TGCGCCAGCAGCCTCGGGACTAGCGGGAGGAGTCTGCACGAGCAGTACTTC. Translated, it gives CASSLGTSGRSLHEQYF.

This rearrangement joins TRBV11-1 to TRBJ2-7, with D maybe TRBD2 (5 bases). The V and J ends lost 1 base and 11 bases respectively, with 12 bases between them. Germline loops: CDR1 SGHAT, CDR2 FQDESV (reference sequence). This CDR3 comprises 12 residues. In nucleotides, the CDR3 is TGTGCCAGCAGCTTAGAGAGTACTAGAAAGTACTTC. This sequence encodes CASSLESTRKYF.

In its sample, this clone was seen a few times. The chain combines TRBV2 with TRBJ2-1; no reliable D call. V was cut by 9 bases and J by 9 bases, with 18 bases left in between. The CDR3 totals 13 residues. Germline V gene sequence: CDR1 SNHLY, CDR2 FYNNEI. As DNA, the CDR3 is TGTGCCAGTTGTCCTGGCCCCTACGGTGAGCAGTTCTTC. Its translation: CASCPGPYGEQFF.

This clone was found a few times. V is TRBV7-2 and J is TRBJ2-1; D may correspond to TRBD1 or TRBD2 (6 bases each). Germline CDR1 and CDR2: SGHTA and FQGNSA. The CDR3 spans 14 residues. V lost 4 bases and J lost 7, with 14 bases in between. CDR3 nucleotide sequence: TGTGCCAGCAGCTCGCGGGGACAACGGAATGAGCAGTTCTTC. It is translated as CASSSRGQRNEQFF.

A few counts support this clone. The V and J genes are TRBV2 and TRBJ2-4; D possibly matches TRBD1 or TRBD2 (5 bases each). There are 14 residues in the CDR3. Per germline, CDR1 SNHLY and CDR2 FYNNEI. V was shortened by 6 bases and J by 8 bases, with 17 bases between the two germline ends. CDR3 sequence reads: CASRGRGTSDIQYF. Here the CDR3 DNA reads TGTGCCAGCAGGGGCCGAGGGACCTCGGACATTCAGTACTTC.

The chain carries TRBV18 and TRBJ2-7; 8 nucleotides match TRBD1. The germline CDR1 and CDR2 sequences are KGHSH and LQKENI. V dropped 3 bases and J dropped 4; count of bases not matched to a gene: 8. The CDR3 loop spans 15 amino acids. The CDR3 coding sequence is TGTGCCAGCTCACCTGTGGACAGGGATAATTACGAGCAGTACTTC. Translating gives CASSPVDRDNYEQYF.

In this sample, this clone turned up a few times. The CDR3: CASSLASPSQPQHF. CDR3 bases: TGTGCCAGCAGCTTGGCCAGCCCAAGTCAGCCCCAGCATTTT. The gene calls are TRBV7-9 and TRBJ1-5; no reliable D call. The ends were cut back, 3 bases at V and 6 bases at J, with 12 bases in the middle. Germline V gives CDR1 SEHNR, CDR2 FQNEAQ (reference sequence). The CDR3 runs to 14 residues. The whole variable domain, filled in from reference TRBV7-9 and TRBJ1-5, reads DTGVSQNPRHKITKRGQNVTFRCDPISEHNRLYWYRQTLGQGPEFLTYFQNEAQLEKSRLLSDRFSAERPKGSFSTLEIQRTEQGDSAMYLCASSLASPSQPQHFGDGTRLSIL.

This clone occurred a few times. The chain links TRBV19 to TRBJ2-7, with 8 bases lining up with TRBD1. There are 13 residues in the CDR3. Germline CDR1 LNHDA, CDR2 SQIVND (reference sequence). V lost 9 bases to trimming and J lost 1 base; unmatched junction nucleotides: 5. In DNA, the CDR3 is TGTGCCAGCTCAGGGGGCCTATCCTACGAGCAGTACTTC. Amino acid sequence: CASSGGLSYEQYF.

This clone was observed a few times. This chain links TRBV6-1 with TRBJ2-7, with TRBD1 matching over 9 bases. Germline V lookup: CDR1 MNHNS, CDR2 SASEGT. The CDR3 is 16 amino acids. V was pared by 3 bases and J by 4 bases, with 10 bases of the junction left unmatched. In nucleotides, the CDR3 is TGTGCCAGCAGTGATCCGGGACAGGGAGGGTCGTACGAGCAGTACTTC. Its translation is CASSDPGQGGSYEQYF.

The chain is built from TRBV9 and TRBJ2-5, with 15 bases lining up with TRBD2. V was pared by 4 bases and J by 4 bases, with 2 bases of the junction left unmatched. CDR3 length: 15 residues. Germline assignment: CDR1 SGDLS and CDR2 YYNGEE. CDR3 residues: CASSSGLAGGETQYF. DNA for the CDR3: TGTGCCAGCAGCTCGGGACTAGCGGGAGGAGAGACCCAGTACTTC.

This clone turned up a few times. The genes are TRBV6-5 and TRBJ2-2, with D possibly being TRBD1 or TRBD2 (6 bases each). This CDR3 comprises 13 residues. Deletions cut 6 bases from V and 6 bases from J, with 11 bases between. CDR1 is MNHEY, CDR2 SVGAGI, per germline. This CDR3 is CASSGGQPGELFF. CDR3 DNA: TGTGCCAGCAGCGGGGGCCAACCCGGGGAGCTGTTTTTT.

This clone was detected a few times. The J gene is TRBJ2-7, the V gene TRBV5-6; D is uncertain. Trimming took off 3 bases at V and 4 bases at J, with 8 bases between the two ends. The CDR3 contains 12 residues. Germline lookup yields CDR1 SGHDT and CDR2 YYEEEE. The DNA of the CDR3 is TGTGCCAGCAGCTCAAGTACATACGAGCAGTACTTC. As protein: CASSSSTYEQYF.

This chain uses TRBV15 with TRBJ1-5; 8 bases are shared with TRBD1. Looked up from germline, CDR1 is LNHNV and CDR2 is YYDKDF (reference sequence). The V gene end was trimmed by 5 bases and the J gene end by 2 bases; junction bases not matched to a gene: 11. The CDR3 is 17 amino acids. The CDR3 nucleotides read TGTGCCACCAGCGACCGTTATGGACAGGGAGGCAATCAGCCCCAGCATTTT. It specifies CATSDRYGQGGNQPQHF.

V usage is TRBV2 and J usage is TRBJ2-2; TRBD1 aligns across 9 bases. CDR3 length: 14 residues. From germline, CDR1 is SNHLY and CDR2 FYNNEI. J lost 5 bases, V lost 8 bases, and 6 bases had no gene match. The CDR3 loop reads CASGTGGRTGELFF. CDR3 DNA sequence: TGTGCCAGCGGAACAGGGGGCCGGACCGGGGAGCTGTTTTTT.